This T cell receptor beta chain was documented in a study of a mutant IDH1 vaccine in newly diagnosed glioma. On the study more broadly: Averaging around 42 years of age, treated patients were around 60% male and approximately 40% female. Pretreatment consisted of radiotherapy, temozolomide, or both, with most receiving both. The study's findings and limits: Pseudoprogression appeared unlinked to shifts in leading peripheral T cell clonotypes.

Specified time point: week 35, safety follow-up. The study gave 300 ug of mutant IDH1 20-mer peptide per vaccine dose, with topical imiquimod. V was shortened by 1 base and J by 4 bases, with 7 bases between the two germline ends. Germline V gene sequence: CDR1 MDHEN, CDR2 SYDVKM. The CDR3 contains 13 residues. Note on this clone: Its cognate antigen is unknown.

The method was immunoSEQ multiplex PCR; TCRdb's version includes in-frame clones alone and lacks a portion of them. This repertoire shows fewer than 45,000 clones, 85% to 90% found once; its top ten account for around 1.5%. The source was PBMCs, collected from a glioma patient whose treatment included an IDH1 peptide vaccine. The rearrangement uses TRBV28 and TRBJ1-1; D unresolved. The clonotype was recovered from a man aged 35-49 years with glioma. Here the CDR3 reads CASSLFMGTEAFF. The CDR3 coding sequence is TGTGCCAGCAGTTTATTCATGGGCACTGAAGCTTTCTTT.